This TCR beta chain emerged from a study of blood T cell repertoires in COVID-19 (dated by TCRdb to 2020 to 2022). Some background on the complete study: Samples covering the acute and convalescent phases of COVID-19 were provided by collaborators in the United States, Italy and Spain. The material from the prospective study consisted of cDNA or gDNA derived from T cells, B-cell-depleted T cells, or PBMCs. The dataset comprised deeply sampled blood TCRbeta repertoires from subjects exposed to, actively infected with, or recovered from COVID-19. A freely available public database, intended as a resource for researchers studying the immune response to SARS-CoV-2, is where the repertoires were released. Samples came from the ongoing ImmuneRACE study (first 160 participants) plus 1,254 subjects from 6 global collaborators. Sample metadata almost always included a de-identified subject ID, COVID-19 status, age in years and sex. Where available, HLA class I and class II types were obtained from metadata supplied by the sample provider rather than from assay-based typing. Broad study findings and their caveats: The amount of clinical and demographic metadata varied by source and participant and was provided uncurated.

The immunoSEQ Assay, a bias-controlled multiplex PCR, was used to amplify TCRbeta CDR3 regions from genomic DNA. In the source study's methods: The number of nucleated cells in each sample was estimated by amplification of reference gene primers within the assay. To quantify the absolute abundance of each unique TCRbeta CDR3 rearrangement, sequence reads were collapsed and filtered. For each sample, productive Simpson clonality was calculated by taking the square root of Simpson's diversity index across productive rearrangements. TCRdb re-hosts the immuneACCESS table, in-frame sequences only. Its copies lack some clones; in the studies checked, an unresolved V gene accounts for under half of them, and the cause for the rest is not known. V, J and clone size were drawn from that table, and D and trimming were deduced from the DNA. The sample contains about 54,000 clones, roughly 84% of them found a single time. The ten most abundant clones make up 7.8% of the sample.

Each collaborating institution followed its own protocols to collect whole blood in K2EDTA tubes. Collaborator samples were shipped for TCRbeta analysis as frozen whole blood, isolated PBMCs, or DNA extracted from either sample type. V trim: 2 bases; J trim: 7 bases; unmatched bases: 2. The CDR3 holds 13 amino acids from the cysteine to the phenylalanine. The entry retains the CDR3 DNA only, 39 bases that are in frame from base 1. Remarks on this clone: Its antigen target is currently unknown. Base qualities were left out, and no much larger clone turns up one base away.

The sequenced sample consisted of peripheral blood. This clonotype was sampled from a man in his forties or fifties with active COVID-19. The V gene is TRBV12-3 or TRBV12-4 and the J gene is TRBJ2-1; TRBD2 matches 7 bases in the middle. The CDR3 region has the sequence CASSLWGGNEQFF. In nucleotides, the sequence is TGTGCCAGCAGTTTATGGGGGGGGAATGAGCAGTTCTTC.